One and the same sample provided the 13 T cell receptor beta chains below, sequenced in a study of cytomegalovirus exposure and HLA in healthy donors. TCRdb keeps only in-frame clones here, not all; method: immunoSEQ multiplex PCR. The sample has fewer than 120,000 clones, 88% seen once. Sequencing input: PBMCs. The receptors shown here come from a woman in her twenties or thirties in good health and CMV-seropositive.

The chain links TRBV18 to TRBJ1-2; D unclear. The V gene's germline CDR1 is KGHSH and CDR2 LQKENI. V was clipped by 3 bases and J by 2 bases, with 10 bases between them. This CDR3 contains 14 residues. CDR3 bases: TGTGCCAGCTCACCGTCCTCCCCCAACTATGGCTACACCTTC. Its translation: CASSPSSPNYGYTF.

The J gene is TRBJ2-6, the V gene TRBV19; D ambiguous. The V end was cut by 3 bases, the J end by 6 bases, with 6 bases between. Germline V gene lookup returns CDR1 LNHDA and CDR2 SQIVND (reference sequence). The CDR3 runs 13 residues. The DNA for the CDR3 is TGTGCCAGTAGTATTTCGGTGGCCAACGTCCTGACTTTC. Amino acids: CASSISVANVLTF. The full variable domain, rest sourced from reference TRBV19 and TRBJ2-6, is DGGITQSPKYLFRKEGQNVTLSCEQNLNHDAMYWYRQDPGQGLRLIYYSQIVNDFQKGDIAEGYSVSREKKESFPLTVTSAQKNPTAFYLCASSISVANVLTFGAGSRLTVL.

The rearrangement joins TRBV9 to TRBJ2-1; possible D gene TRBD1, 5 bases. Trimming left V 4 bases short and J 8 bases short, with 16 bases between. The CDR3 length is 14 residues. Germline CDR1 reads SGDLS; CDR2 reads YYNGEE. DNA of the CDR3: TGTGCCAGCAGCCCAGCCCCCAGGGCCTATGAGCAGTTCTTC. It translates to CASSPAPRAYEQFF.

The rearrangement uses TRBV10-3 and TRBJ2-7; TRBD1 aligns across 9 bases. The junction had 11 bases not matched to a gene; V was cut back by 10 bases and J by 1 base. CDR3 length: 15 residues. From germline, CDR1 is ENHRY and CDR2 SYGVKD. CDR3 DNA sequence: TGTGCCACCCGGTTACCGGGACAGGGTTCCTACGAGCAGTACTTC. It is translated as CATRLPGQGSYEQYF.

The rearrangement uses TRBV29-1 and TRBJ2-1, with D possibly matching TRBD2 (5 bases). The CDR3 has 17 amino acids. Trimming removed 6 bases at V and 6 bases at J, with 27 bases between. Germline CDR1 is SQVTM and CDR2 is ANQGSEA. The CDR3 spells CSVRRALSATRSNEQFF. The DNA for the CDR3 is TGCAGCGTCCGTAGAGCCCTCAGCGCAACTAGAAGCAATGAGCAGTTCTTC.

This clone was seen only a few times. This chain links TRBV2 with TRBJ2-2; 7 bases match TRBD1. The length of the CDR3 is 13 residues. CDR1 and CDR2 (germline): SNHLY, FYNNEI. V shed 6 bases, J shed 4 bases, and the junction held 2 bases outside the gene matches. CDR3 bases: TGTGCCAGCAGGAGGGGGCTCACCGGGGAGCTGTTTTTT. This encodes CASRRGLTGELFF.

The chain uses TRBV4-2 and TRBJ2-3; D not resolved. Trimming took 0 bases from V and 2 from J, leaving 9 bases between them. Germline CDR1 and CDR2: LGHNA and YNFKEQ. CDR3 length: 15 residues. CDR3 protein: CASSQDKRITDTQYF. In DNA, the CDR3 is TGTGCCAGCAGCCAAGATAAGAGGATCACAGATACGCAGTATTTT.

The CDR3 nucleotides are TGTGCCAGCAGTTTACTAGCAGGCTACGAGCAGTACTTC. It specifies CASSLLAGYEQYF. J is TRBJ2-7 and V is TRBV27; D might be TRBD2 (5 bases). The CDR3 has 13 residues. The germline CDR1 and CDR2 sequences are MNHEY and SMNVEV (reference sequence). The germline V and J ends were trimmed by 2 bases and 3 bases, with 8 bases remaining between them.

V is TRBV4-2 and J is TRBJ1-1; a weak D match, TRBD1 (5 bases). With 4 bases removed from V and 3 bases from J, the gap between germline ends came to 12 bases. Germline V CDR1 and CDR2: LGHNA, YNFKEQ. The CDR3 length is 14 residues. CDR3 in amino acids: CASSRGPADTEAFF. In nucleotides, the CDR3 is TGTGCCAGCAGCCGGGGCCCGGCGGACACTGAAGCTTTCTTT.

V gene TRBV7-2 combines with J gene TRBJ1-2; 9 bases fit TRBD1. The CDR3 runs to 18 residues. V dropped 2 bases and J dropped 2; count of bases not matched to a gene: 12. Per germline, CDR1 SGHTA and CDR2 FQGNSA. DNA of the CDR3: TGTGCCAGCAGCTTATATTTTACACCGGGACAGGGCAACTATGGCTACACCTTC. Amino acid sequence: CASSLYFTPGQGNYGYTF.

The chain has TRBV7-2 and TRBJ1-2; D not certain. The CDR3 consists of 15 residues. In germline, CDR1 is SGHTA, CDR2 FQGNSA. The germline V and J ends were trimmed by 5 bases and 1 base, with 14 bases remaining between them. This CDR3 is CASSPRTDFNYGYTF. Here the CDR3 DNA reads TGTGCCAGCAGCCCCAGGACGGACTTTAACTATGGCTACACCTTC.

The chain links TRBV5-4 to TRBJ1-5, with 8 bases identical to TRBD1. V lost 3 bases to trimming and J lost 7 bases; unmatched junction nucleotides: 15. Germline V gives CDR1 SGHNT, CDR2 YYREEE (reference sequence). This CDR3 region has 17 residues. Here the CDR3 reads CASSSRRGQGKRQPQHF. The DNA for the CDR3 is TGTGCCAGCAGCTCCCGCCGCGGACAGGGTAAGCGGCAGCCCCAGCATTTT.

The CDR3 region is CASSHRGLTYNEQFF. The CDR3 DNA sequence: TGTGCCAGCAGCCACAGGGGGCTTACCTACAATGAGCAGTTCTTC. The chain combines TRBV5-4 with TRBJ2-1, with 9 nucleotides matching TRBD1. Germline trimming cut 4 bases from V and 2 bases from J; bases unmatched to any gene: 4. The CDR3 covers 15 residues. From germline, CDR1 is SGHNT and CDR2 YYREEE (reference sequence).